The rows below give T cell receptor beta chains drawn from one sample of a study of blood T cell repertoires in COVID-19. The repertoire was sequenced with immunoSEQ multiplex PCR; TCRdb's copy has only in-frame clones and lacks some. The sample holds around 340,000 clones; about nine tenths are singletons and the top ten take about 0.94%. Sequencing was performed on PBMCs or T cells enriched from blood (not recorded which). The receptors were sampled from a woman aged 25 to 45 who had been exposed to COVID-19. Each CDR3 is given with its conserved first and last residue. D genes are given only for firm matches. The listing skips clone size in some rows; elsewhere it reads once, few, many or a size class.

d_gene	v_gene	abundance	j_gene	CDR3aa	CDR3nt
TRBD1	TRBV10-2	once	TRBJ2-1	CASRPGQNYNEQFF	TGCGCCAGCAGGCCGGGACAGAACTACAATGAGCAGTTCTTC
NA	TRBV10-3	NA	TRBJ1-2	CAISRGDFRTF	TGTGCCATCAGTCGGGGGGACTTTCGAACCTTC
NA	TRBV25-1	NA	TRBJ2-1	CASKRGGAYNEQFF	TGTGCCAGCAAGAGGGGCGGGGCTTACAATGAGCAGTTCTTC
TRBD2	TRBV9	NA	TRBJ2-3	CASKAGGFTDTQYF	TGTGCCAGCAAAGCGGGAGGGTTCACAGATACGCAGTATTTT
TRBD2	TRBV7-9	NA	TRBJ2-7	CASSSLLAATTYEQYF	TGTGCCAGCAGCTCACTTCTAGCGGCGACCACCTACGAGCAGTACTTC
TRBD1	TRBV27	NA	TRBJ2-1	CASSVRDRGLNEQFF	TGTGCCAGCAGTGTCCGGGACAGGGGGCTCAATGAGCAGTTCTTC
TRBD1	TRBV28	NA	TRBJ2-1	CASSLAGTGPHGEQFF	TGTGCCAGCAGTTTAGCCGGGACAGGGCCCCACGGTGAGCAGTTCTTC
NA	TRBV14	NA	TRBJ2-5	CASSQLGGVETQYF	TGTGCCAGCAGCCAACTGGGCGGGGTGGAGACCCAGTACTTC
TRBD1	TRBV7-8	once	TRBJ2-3	CASSHRGGTDTQYF	TGTGCCAGCAGCCACAGGGGGGGCACAGATACGCAGTATTTT
TRBD1	TRBV14	NA	TRBJ1-1	CASSDRGPMNTEAFF	TGTGCCAGCAGCGACAGGGGGCCGATGAACACTGAAGCTTTCTTT
NA	TRBV10-3	NA	TRBJ2-3	CAISERAGGTDTQYF	TGTGCCATCAGTGAGCGGGCAGGGGGCACAGATACGCAGTATTTT
NA	TRBV3-1/TRBV3-2	NA	TRBJ2-7	CATQRAYEQYF	TGTGCCACCCAGCGGGCCTACGAGCAGTACTTC
NA	TRBV28	once	TRBJ2-3	CASSLRLGHTDTQYF	TGTGCCAGCAGTTTAAGGCTGGGACACACAGATACGCAGTATTTT
NA	TRBV14	once	TRBJ1-2	CASSQVGRLSFNYGYTF	TGTGCCAGCAGCCAAGTCGGCAGGCTCTCGTTCAACTATGGCTACACCTTC
NA	TRBV4-1	NA	TRBJ1-1	CASSQERQVNTEAFF	TGCGCCAGCAGCCAAGAACGACAGGTGAACACTGAAGCTTTCTTT
TRBD2	TRBV19	NA	TRBJ2-2	CASSIGLAGGQNTGELFF	TGTGCCAGTAGTATCGGACTAGCGGGAGGCCAGAACACCGGGGAGCTGTTTTTT
NA	TRBV28	NA	TRBJ1-2	CASRADGGPGGNYGYTF	TGTGCCAGCAGGGCGGACGGGGGCCCGGGGGGGAATTATGGCTACACCTTC
NA	TRBV2	NA	TRBJ1-1	CASSSDRQDTEAFF	TGTGCCAGCAGCTCCGACCGACAGGACACTGAAGCTTTCTTT
TRBD1	TRBV5-1	NA	TRBJ1-2	CASRPRTGVDGYTF	TGCGCCAGCAGACCTAGGACAGGGGTCGATGGCTACACCTTC
NA	TRBV5-1	NA	TRBJ1-5	CASRGTKLSNQPQHF	TGCGCCAGCAGGGGGACAAAACTTAGCAATCAGCCCCAGCATTTT
NA	TRBV5-4	NA	TRBJ1-2	CASSFPLPPYGYTF	TGTGCCAGCAGCTTCCCTCTTCCTCCCTATGGCTACACCTTC
TRBD2	TRBV2	NA	TRBJ2-7	CASSGGTSGSESYEQYF	TGTGCCAGCAGTGGGGGGACTAGCGGGAGCGAGTCGTACGAGCAGTACTTC
NA	TRBV7-9	NA	TRBJ2-7	CASSHQRTAYEQYF	TGTGCCAGCAGCCATCAGCGGACGGCCTACGAGCAGTACTTC
NA	TRBV10-1	NA	TRBJ2-2	CASSRGAPNTGELFF	TGCGCCAGCTCACGGGGGGCCCCGAACACCGGGGAGCTGTTTTTT
NA	TRBV2	NA	TRBJ2-2	CASILGNTGELFF	TGTGCCAGCATTCTCGGGAACACCGGGGAGCTGTTTTTT
NA	TRBV21-1	NA	TRBJ2-2	CASSKCRGNTGELFF	TGTGCCAGCAGCAAATGCAGGGGGAACACCGGGGAGCTGTTTTTT
NA	TRBV13	few	TRBJ1-1	CASSPPGKGAFF	TGTGCCAGCAGCCCTCCAGGGAAAGGAGCTTTCTTT
NA	TRBV7-9	NA	TRBJ2-7	CASSVQGTEQYF	TGTGCCAGCAGCGTCCAGGGAACCGAGCAGTACTTC
NA	TRBV19	once	TRBJ2-3	CASKRAGRADTQYF	TGTGCCAGTAAGCGGGCAGGGCGGGCAGATACGCAGTATTTT
NA	TRBV3-1/TRBV3-2	NA	TRBJ1-2	CASSQVQNYGYTF	TGTGCCAGCAGCCAAGTACAGAACTATGGCTACACCTTC
TRBD1	TRBV18	NA	TRBJ1-5	CASSFFGTADSNQPQHF	TGTGCCAGCTCCTTTTTCGGGACAGCAGATAGCAATCAGCCCCAGCATTTT
NA	TRBV7-3	NA	TRBJ2-5	CASSPGTIPQETQYF	TGTGCCAGCAGCCCGGGGACAATTCCCCAAGAGACCCAGTACTTC
NA	TRBV6-5	few	TRBJ2-1	CASSYGSGLRNEQFF	TGTGCCAGCAGTTACGGGAGTGGGCTTCGCAATGAGCAGTTCTTC
NA	TRBV5-4	NA	TRBJ2-7	CASSGRVPPYEQYF	TGTGCCAGCAGCGGGCGGGTCCCGCCTTACGAGCAGTACTTC
NA	TRBV3-1/TRBV3-2	NA	TRBJ1-5	CASSQTWGNQPQHF	TGTGCCAGCAGCCAGACTTGGGGCAATCAGCCCCAGCATTTT
NA	TRBV9	NA	TRBJ2-1	CASSVAPSGEQFF	TGTGCCAGCAGCGTAGCCCCCTCGGGAGAGCAGTTCTTC
NA	TRBV19	NA	TRBJ1-2	CASSPQHNYGYTF	TGTGCCAGTAGTCCACAGCATAACTATGGCTACACCTTC
TRBD2	TRBV29-1	NA	TRBJ2-7	CSVEPRLAKSEQYF	TGCAGCGTTGAACCCAGACTAGCGAAAAGCGAGCAGTACTTC
TRBD1	TRBV10-3	NA	TRBJ1-3	CAISRHTGTDSGNTIYF	TGTGCCATCTCCAGACACACAGGGACAGACTCTGGAAACACCATATATTTT
NA	TRBV30	NA	TRBJ1-1	CAWNLANTEAFF	TGTGCCTGGAATTTGGCGAACACTGAAGCTTTCTTT
NA	TRBV18	NA	TRBJ2-2	CASSPISENTGELFF	TGTGCCAGCTCACCGATTAGCGAGAACACCGGGGAGCTGTTTTTT
NA	TRBV6-1	NA	TRBJ2-7	CASNERAPSGLNSYEQYF	TGTGCCAGCAATGAGAGGGCCCCTTCAGGCCTAAACTCCTACGAGCAGTACTTC
TRBD2	TRBV3-1/TRBV3-2	NA	TRBJ2-1	CASSHQVASGIINEQFF	TGTGCCAGCAGCCATCAGGTCGCTAGCGGGATCATCAATGAGCAGTTCTTC
TRBD2	TRBV18	once	TRBJ2-1	CASSPGTSGYNEQFF	TGTGCCAGCTCACCGGGGACTAGCGGATACAATGAGCAGTTCTTC
NA	TRBV7-9	NA	TRBJ2-7	CASRPGQTDTYEQYF	TGTGCCAGCAGGCCAGGACAGACCGACACCTACGAGCAGTACTTC
TRBD2	TRBV7-3	once	TRBJ2-1	CASSLSGTRGRNEQFF	TGTGCCAGCAGCTTATCGGGGACTAGGGGTAGGAATGAGCAGTTCTTC
NA	TRBV30	NA	TRBJ2-7	CAWSVGGQSYEQYF	TGTGCCTGGAGTGTGGGGGGACAGTCCTACGAGCAGTACTTC
TRBD2	TRBV3-1/TRBV3-2	NA	TRBJ2-1	CASSQDLSGYNEQFF	TGTGCCAGCAGCCAAGATCTTAGCGGGTACAATGAGCAGTTCTTC
NA	TRBV7-2	once	TRBJ2-7	CASSLERSEQYF	TGTGCCAGCAGCTTAGAGCGAAGCGAGCAGTACTTC
TRBD2	TRBV14	NA	TRBJ2-1	CASSSLRLAGSDRGYNEQFF	TGTGCCAGCAGTTCCCTTAGACTAGCGGGATCCGACCGGGGCTACAATGAGCAGTTCTTC
TRBD2	TRBV28	NA	TRBJ2-3	CASSLAGATDTQYF	TGTGCCAGCAGCCTAGCGGGGGCCACAGATACGCAGTATTTT
TRBD2	TRBV19	NA	TRBJ2-5	CASTTEREGRETQYF	TGTGCCAGTACCACCGAGCGGGAGGGCCGCGAGACCCAGTACTTC
NA	TRBV19	NA	TRBJ2-5	CASSWSRDQETQYF	TGTGCCAGTAGTTGGAGCAGAGACCAAGAGACCCAGTACTTC
NA	TRBV13	NA	TRBJ2-7	CASSPNPGSRGEQYF	TGTGCCAGCAGCCCAAACCCGGGTTCCAGGGGCGAGCAGTACTTC